The TCR beta chain under discussion was sequenced for a study of shared clonotypes between healthy human individuals. Broader study findings: Generation probability values for non-shared clonotypes were lower than those for clonotypes shared by all four donors.

The germline V gene has CDR1 MDHEN and CDR2 SYDVKM. The CDR3 has 15 residues. V gave up 2 bases and J gave up 8 bases; unmatched junction bases: 6. Worth noting for this clone: Its matching antigen is unknown.

It was about 210 ng DNA, about 30,000 T cell genomes, that sorted-subset replicate PCRs used. Using immunoSEQ multiplex PCR, the repertoire was profiled, and TCRdb retains in-frame clones only, with some absent. The sample holds approximately 1.5 million clones, approximately 98.5% seen once. The V and J genes are TRBV28 and TRBJ2-1; 10 positions agree with TRBD2. The clonotype originates from a man aged 25-40 years in good health. Sequencing was done on a sample of naive CD4+ T cells sorted from blood. Subset indicated: CD45RA+ positively selected. CDR3 amino acids: CASSLPSGSFDEQFF. In nucleotides, the CDR3 is TGTGCCAGCAGTTTACCTAGCGGGAGTTTCGATGAGCAGTTCTTC.